These 2 T cell receptor beta chains were sequenced from one sample in a study of blood T cells in healthy people across ages. For the second PCR, which ran for roughly 7 to 11 cycles, a sample-barcoded 5' primer and a J-beta primer mix were used. TCRdb processed the 5' RACE reads anew with MiXCR; each CDR3 protein has one entry. The table shows more than 900,000 distinct CDR3 sequences, with less than 25% occurring only once. These data also formed part of another study, on T cells of mothers and their children.

The source material was blood. The receptor source for this set is a girl aged 2 to 9 in good health.

V gene TRBV7-3 combines with J gene TRBJ2-2; TRBD2 is a possible D gene (6 bases). This CDR3 contains 17 residues. The V end was cut by 5 bases, the J end by 7 bases, with 23 bases between. The germline V gene encodes CDR1 SGHTA and CDR2 FQGTGA. CDR3 sequence: CASSPLGGRGLGGELFF. The CDR3 DNA follows: TGTGCCAGCAGCCCACTGGGGGGACGAGGTTTAGGCGGGGAGCTGTTTTTT.

The chain carries TRBV4-1 and TRBJ2-7; 13 bases fit TRBD2. The CDR3 has 16 amino acids. V lost 0 bases, J lost 3 bases, and 2 bases stayed unmatched. Germline CDR1 reads MGHRA; CDR2 reads YSYEKL. The CDR3 loop is CASSQDTSGRVYEQYF. CDR3 bases: TGCGCCAGCAGCCAAGATACTAGCGGGAGGGTCTACGAGCAGTACTTC.